Listed below are T cell receptor beta chains from one sample, sequenced in a study of blood T cells in healthy people across ages. Using its own MiXCR run on the 5' RACE reads, TCRdb lists one record per CDR3 protein. The sample consists of approximately 900,000 distinct CDR3 sequences, roughly 48% of them appearing once. The specimen was blood. These TCRs come from a man younger than 40 in good health. Both conserved end residues are part of each CDR3. Each record gives: D gene, clone size, J gene, CDR3 length, V gene, CDR3 protein, CDR3 DNA. D genes are given only for firm matches. Size is omitted from some rows. Given values are once, few, many or a class for expanded clones.

d_gene: -
abundance: few
j_gene: TRBJ2-5
len: 13
v_gene: TRBV18
CDR3aa: CASSSVLIETQYF
CDR3nt: TGTGCCAGCTCATCCGTACTCATAGAGACCCAGTACTTC

d_gene: -
abundance: -
j_gene: TRBJ2-5
len: 12
v_gene: TRBV27
CDR3aa: CASSLGPQEQYF
CDR3nt: TGTGCCAGCAGTTTAGGGCCTCAGGAGCAGTACTTC

d_gene: TRBD1
abundance: -
j_gene: TRBJ2-7
len: 14
v_gene: TRBV4-2
CDR3aa: CASSLGTGPDEQYF
CDR3nt: TGTGCCAGCAGCCTCGGGACAGGGCCCGACGAGCAGTACTTC

d_gene: TRBD2
abundance: -
j_gene: TRBJ2-3
len: 14
v_gene: TRBV3-1
CDR3aa: CASRGGLPTDTQYF
CDR3nt: TGTGCCAGCAGGGGAGGGCTACCCACAGATACGCAGTATTTT

d_gene: TRBD2
abundance: few
j_gene: TRBJ2-1
len: 13
v_gene: TRBV4-1
CDR3aa: CASSGTSVDEQFF
CDR3nt: TGCGCCAGCAGCGGCACTAGCGTCGATGAGCAGTTCTTC

d_gene: -
abundance: -
j_gene: TRBJ2-1
len: 14
v_gene: TRBV5-1
CDR3aa: CASSLKGGTNEQFF
CDR3nt: TGCGCCAGCAGCTTAAAGGGGGGCACGAATGAGCAGTTCTTC

d_gene: -
abundance: -
j_gene: TRBJ2-5
len: 10
v_gene: TRBV20-1
CDR3aa: CSEGQETQYF
CDR3nt: TGCAGTGAGGGCCAAGAGACCCAGTACTTC

d_gene: -
abundance: many
j_gene: TRBJ2-7
len: 11
v_gene: TRBV3-1
CDR3aa: CASSHRYEQYF
CDR3nt: TGTGCCAGCAGCCACAGATACGAGCAGTACTTC

d_gene: TRBD2
abundance: -
j_gene: TRBJ2-3
len: 16
v_gene: TRBV12-3/TRBV12-4
CDR3aa: CASTEERGSFADTQYF
CDR3nt: TGTGCCAGCACCGAGGAGCGGGGGAGCTTTGCAGATACGCAGTATTTT

d_gene: TRBD2
abundance: -
j_gene: TRBJ2-1
len: 15
v_gene: TRBV7-3
CDR3aa: CASSPRGGSNNEQFF
CDR3nt: TGTGCCAGCAGCCCACGGGGGGGTTCTAACAATGAGCAGTTCTTC

d_gene: -
abundance: few
j_gene: TRBJ2-1
len: 16
v_gene: TRBV27
CDR3aa: CASSLNGGGSYNEQFF
CDR3nt: TGTGCCAGCAGTTTAAACGGCGGGGGCTCGTACAATGAGCAGTTCTTC

d_gene: -
abundance: -
j_gene: TRBJ2-3
len: 15
v_gene: TRBV6-5
CDR3aa: CASSFRDTLTDTQYF
CDR3nt: TGTGCCAGCAGTTTCCGGGACACATTAACAGATACGCAGTATTTT

d_gene: TRBD2
abundance: few
j_gene: TRBJ2-2
len: 17
v_gene: TRBV5-1
CDR3aa: CASSLLMGLAGTGELFF
CDR3nt: TGCGCCAGCAGCTTGTTGATGGGACTAGCGGGCACCGGGGAGCTGTTTTTT

d_gene: -
abundance: -
j_gene: TRBJ2-3
len: 14
v_gene: TRBV6-2/TRBV6-3
CDR3aa: CASTTGKHTDTQYF
CDR3nt: TGTGCCAGCACCACAGGGAAACACACAGATACGCAGTATTTT

d_gene: -
abundance: -
j_gene: TRBJ2-4
len: 12
v_gene: TRBV20-1
CDR3aa: CSAAGETNIQYF
CDR3nt: TGCAGTGCTGCAGGGGAGACAAACATTCAGTACTTC

d_gene: -
abundance: -
j_gene: TRBJ1-4
len: 16
v_gene: TRBV5-6
CDR3aa: CASSSDQGYGTGKLFF
CDR3nt: TGTGCCAGCAGCTCGGACCAGGGATACGGAACAGGAAAACTGTTTTTT

d_gene: -
abundance: few
j_gene: TRBJ2-7
len: 16
v_gene: TRBV6-2/TRBV6-3
CDR3aa: CASSYSAGGSPYEQYF
CDR3nt: TGTGCCAGCAGTTACTCGGCCGGGGGCAGTCCCTACGAGCAGTACTTC

d_gene: -
abundance: -
j_gene: TRBJ1-4
len: 15
v_gene: TRBV5-1
CDR3aa: CACSLVGSDGEKLFF
CDR3nt: TGCGCCTGCAGCTTGGTTGGCTCAGACGGGGAAAAACTGTTTTTT

d_gene: -
abundance: -
j_gene: TRBJ2-3
len: 12
v_gene: TRBV6-6
CDR3aa: CAGSYGDYTQYF
CDR3nt: TGTGCCGGCAGTTACGGGGATTATACGCAGTATTTT

d_gene: TRBD1
abundance: once
j_gene: TRBJ2-7
len: 14
v_gene: TRBV20-1
CDR3aa: CSAGGGQGFYEQYF
CDR3nt: TGCAGTGCCGGAGGGGGACAGGGTTTCTACGAGCAGTACTTC

d_gene: -
abundance: few
j_gene: TRBJ1-2
len: 11
v_gene: TRBV25-1
CDR3aa: CASVDSYGYTF
CDR3nt: TGTGCCAGCGTAGACAGTTATGGCTACACCTTC

d_gene: -
abundance: -
j_gene: TRBJ2-7
len: 13
v_gene: TRBV29-1
CDR3aa: CSVVAQGTYEQYF
CDR3nt: TGCAGCGTTGTCGCACAGGGGACTTACGAGCAGTACTTC

d_gene: TRBD1
abundance: -
j_gene: TRBJ1-2
len: 14
v_gene: TRBV18
CDR3aa: CASSTIDRGYGYTF
CDR3nt: TGTGCCAGCTCAACAATCGACAGGGGCTATGGCTACACCTTC

d_gene: -
abundance: -
j_gene: TRBJ1-6
len: 13
v_gene: TRBV20-1
CDR3aa: CSARVTGRGPLHF
CDR3nt: TGCAGTGCTAGAGTAACGGGGAGAGGACCCCTCCACTTT

d_gene: -
abundance: few
j_gene: TRBJ2-3
len: 15
v_gene: TRBV27
CDR3aa: CASSPYGGLTDTQYF
CDR3nt: TGTGCCAGCAGTCCCTATGGGGGGCTGACAGATACGCAGTATTTT

d_gene: -
abundance: few
j_gene: TRBJ1-4
len: 13
v_gene: TRBV12-3/TRBV12-4
CDR3aa: CASGIQASEKLFF
CDR3nt: TGTGCCAGCGGCATCCAGGCTTCCGAAAAACTGTTTTTT

d_gene: TRBD2
abundance: few
j_gene: TRBJ2-7
len: 19
v_gene: TRBV20-1
CDR3aa: CSARVAPSYKRGEFYEQYF
CDR3nt: TGCAGTGCTAGAGTCGCCCCCAGTTATAAGCGGGGGGAGTTCTACGAGCAGTACTTC

d_gene: -
abundance: -
j_gene: TRBJ2-1
len: 15
v_gene: TRBV6-1
CDR3aa: CAIPFRSGTHNEQFF
CDR3nt: TGTGCCATCCCTTTTCGCAGCGGTACCCACAATGAGCAGTTCTTC

d_gene: -
abundance: -
j_gene: TRBJ2-4
len: 13
v_gene: TRBV5-1
CDR3aa: CASSQDGRDIQYF
CDR3nt: TGCGCCAGCAGCCAGGACGGGCGGGACATTCAGTACTTC

d_gene: TRBD1
abundance: few
j_gene: TRBJ1-1
len: 12
v_gene: TRBV10-3
CDR3aa: CAVSDRDTEAFF
CDR3nt: TGTGCCGTATCGGACAGGGACACTGAAGCTTTCTTT

d_gene: TRBD2
abundance: -
j_gene: TRBJ2-3
len: 14
v_gene: TRBV20-1
CDR3aa: CSARGSGGTDTQYF
CDR3nt: TGCAGTGCTAGAGGGAGCGGGGGAACAGATACGCAGTATTTT

d_gene: -
abundance: few
j_gene: TRBJ1-6
len: 16
v_gene: TRBV28
CDR3aa: CASRPAGRGGSSPLHF
CDR3nt: TGTGCCAGCAGACCTGCGGGACGGGGAGGAAGTTCACCCCTCCACTTT

d_gene: -
abundance: few
j_gene: TRBJ2-3
len: 15
v_gene: TRBV15
CDR3aa: CATSRDPSGADTQYF
CDR3nt: TGTGCCACCAGCAGAGATCCTTCGGGGGCAGATACGCAGTATTTT

d_gene: TRBD1
abundance: few
j_gene: TRBJ2-1
len: 16
v_gene: TRBV12-3/TRBV12-4
CDR3aa: CASSLGSGGLNNEQFF
CDR3nt: TGTGCCAGCAGTTTAGGATCAGGGGGTCTCAACAATGAGCAGTTCTTC

d_gene: TRBD2
abundance: -
j_gene: TRBJ2-3
len: 15
v_gene: TRBV24-1
CDR3aa: CATSDPGGRTDTQYF
CDR3nt: TGTGCCACCAGTGATCCGGGGGGGAGGACAGATACGCAGTATTTT

d_gene: -
abundance: -
j_gene: TRBJ1-5
len: 14
v_gene: TRBV28
CDR3aa: CASSLSGDRQPQHF
CDR3nt: TGTGCCAGCAGTTTATCTGGGGATCGTCAGCCCCAGCATTTT

d_gene: -
abundance: few
j_gene: TRBJ2-3
len: 16
v_gene: TRBV15
CDR3aa: CATSRDQGMYTDTQYF
CDR3nt: TGTGCCACCAGCAGAGATCAAGGGATGTACACAGATACGCAGTATTTT

d_gene: TRBD1
abundance: many
j_gene: TRBJ1-2
len: 15
v_gene: TRBV11-2
CDR3aa: CASSFRDRALYGYTF
CDR3nt: TGTGCCAGCAGCTTCCGGGACAGGGCACTCTATGGCTACACCTTC

d_gene: -
abundance: -
j_gene: TRBJ1-1
len: 15
v_gene: TRBV28
CDR3aa: CASSLMGRGDTEAFF
CDR3nt: TGTGCCAGCAGTTTAATGGGACGGGGTGACACTGAAGCTTTCTTT

d_gene: -
abundance: -
j_gene: TRBJ2-7
len: 12
v_gene: TRBV29-1
CDR3aa: CSGVDLSYEQYF
CDR3nt: TGCAGCGGGGTAGATCTCTCCTACGAGCAGTACTTC